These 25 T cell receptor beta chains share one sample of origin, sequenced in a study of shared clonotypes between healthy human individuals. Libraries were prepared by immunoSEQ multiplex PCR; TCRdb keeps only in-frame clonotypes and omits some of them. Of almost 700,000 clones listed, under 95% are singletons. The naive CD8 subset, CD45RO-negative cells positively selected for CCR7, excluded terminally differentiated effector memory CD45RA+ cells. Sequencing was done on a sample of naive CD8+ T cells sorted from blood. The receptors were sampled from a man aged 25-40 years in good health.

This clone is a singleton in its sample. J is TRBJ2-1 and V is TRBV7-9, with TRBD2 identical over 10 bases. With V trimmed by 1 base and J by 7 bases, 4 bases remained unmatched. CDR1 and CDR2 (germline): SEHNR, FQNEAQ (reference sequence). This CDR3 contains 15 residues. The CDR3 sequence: CASSLDSGRLNEQFF. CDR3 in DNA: TGTGCCAGCAGCTTAGATAGCGGGAGGCTGAATGAGCAGTTCTTC.

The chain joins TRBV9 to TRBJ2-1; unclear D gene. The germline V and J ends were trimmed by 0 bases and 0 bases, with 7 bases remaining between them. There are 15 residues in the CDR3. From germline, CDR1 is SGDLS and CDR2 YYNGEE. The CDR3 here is CASSVGVSSYNEQFF. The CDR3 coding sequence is TGTGCCAGCAGCGTAGGGGTGAGCTCCTACAATGAGCAGTTCTTC.

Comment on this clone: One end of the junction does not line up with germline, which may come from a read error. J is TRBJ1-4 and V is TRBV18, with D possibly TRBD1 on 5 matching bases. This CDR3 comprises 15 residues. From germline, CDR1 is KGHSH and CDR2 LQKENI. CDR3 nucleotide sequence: TGTGCCAGCTTACCACTGGGACGGAGCAATGAAAAACTGTTTTTT. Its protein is CASLPLGRSNEKLFF.

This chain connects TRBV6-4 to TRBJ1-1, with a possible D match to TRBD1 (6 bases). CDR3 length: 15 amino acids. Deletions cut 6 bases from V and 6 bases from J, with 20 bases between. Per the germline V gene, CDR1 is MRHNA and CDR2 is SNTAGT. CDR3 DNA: TGTGCCAGCAGCAAGGCCGGGACAAAGAATGCTGAAGCTTTCTTT. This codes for CASSKAGTKNAEAFF.

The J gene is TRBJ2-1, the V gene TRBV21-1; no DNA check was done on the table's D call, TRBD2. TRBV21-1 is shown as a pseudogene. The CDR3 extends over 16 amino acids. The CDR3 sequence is CASSLVGSRDGDEQFF. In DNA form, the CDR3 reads TGTGCCAGCAGCCTCGTAGGGAGTCGAGATGGGGATGAGCAGTTCTTC.

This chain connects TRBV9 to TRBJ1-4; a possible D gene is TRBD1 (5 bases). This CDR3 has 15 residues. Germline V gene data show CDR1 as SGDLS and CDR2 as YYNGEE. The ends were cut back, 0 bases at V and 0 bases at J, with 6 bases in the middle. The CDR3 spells CASSVGTTTNEKLFF. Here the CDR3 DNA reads TGTGCCAGCAGCGTAGGGACAACAACTAATGAAAAACTGTTTTTT.

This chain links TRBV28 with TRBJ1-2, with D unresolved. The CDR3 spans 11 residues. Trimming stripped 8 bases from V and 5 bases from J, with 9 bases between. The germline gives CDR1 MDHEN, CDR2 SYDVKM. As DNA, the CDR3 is TGTGCCAGCTCCGACTTGTATGGCTACACCTTC. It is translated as CASSDLYGYTF.

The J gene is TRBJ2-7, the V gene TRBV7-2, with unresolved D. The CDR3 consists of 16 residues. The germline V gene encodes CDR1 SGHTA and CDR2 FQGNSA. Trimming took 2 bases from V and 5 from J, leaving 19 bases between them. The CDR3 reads CASSLNFRTAVDEQYF. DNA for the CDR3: TGTGCCAGCAGCTTAAATTTCCGGACGGCGGTCGACGAGCAGTACTTC.

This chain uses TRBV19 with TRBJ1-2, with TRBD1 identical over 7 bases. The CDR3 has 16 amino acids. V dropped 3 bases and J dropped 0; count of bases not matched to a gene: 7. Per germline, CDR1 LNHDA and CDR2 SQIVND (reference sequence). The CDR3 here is CASSIGRDSPNYGYTF. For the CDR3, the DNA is TGTGCCAGTAGTATCGGACGGGACAGCCCTAACTATGGCTACACCTTC.

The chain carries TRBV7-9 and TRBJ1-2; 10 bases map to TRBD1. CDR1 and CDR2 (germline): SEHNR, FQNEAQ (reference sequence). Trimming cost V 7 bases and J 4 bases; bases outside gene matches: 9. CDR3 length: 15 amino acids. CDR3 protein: CASTLGTGAPYGYTF. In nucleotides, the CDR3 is TGTGCCAGCACCCTGGGGACAGGGGCACCCTATGGCTACACCTTC. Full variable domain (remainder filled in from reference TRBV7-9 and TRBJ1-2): DTGVSQNPRHKITKRGQNVTFRCDPISEHNRLYWYRQTLGQGPEFLTYFQNEAQLEKSRLLSDRFSAERPKGSFSTLEIQRTEQGDSAMYLCASTLGTGAPYGYTFGSGTRLTVV.

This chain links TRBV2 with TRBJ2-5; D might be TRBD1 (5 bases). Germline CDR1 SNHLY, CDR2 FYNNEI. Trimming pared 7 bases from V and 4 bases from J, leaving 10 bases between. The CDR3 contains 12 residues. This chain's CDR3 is CASKGRAETQYF. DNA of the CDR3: TGTGCCAGCAAGGGGCGCGCAGAGACCCAGTACTTC.

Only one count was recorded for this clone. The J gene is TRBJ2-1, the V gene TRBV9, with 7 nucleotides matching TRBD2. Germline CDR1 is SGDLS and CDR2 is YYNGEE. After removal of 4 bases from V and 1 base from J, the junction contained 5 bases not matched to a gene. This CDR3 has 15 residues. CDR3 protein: CASSYSGSSYNEQFF. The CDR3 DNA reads TGTGCCAGCAGCTATAGCGGGTCATCCTACAATGAGCAGTTCTTC.

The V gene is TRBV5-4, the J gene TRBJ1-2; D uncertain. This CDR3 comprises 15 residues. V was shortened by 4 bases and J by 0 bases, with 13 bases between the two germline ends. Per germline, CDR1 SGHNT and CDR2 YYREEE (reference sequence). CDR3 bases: TGTGCCAGCAGCAGCCGGGAGAGAGCTAACTATGGCTACACCTTC. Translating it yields CASSSRERANYGYTF.

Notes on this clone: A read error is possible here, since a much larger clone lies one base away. Here the CDR3 DNA reads TGTGCCAGCTCGGGACTAGCGGGAGATAATGAGCAGTTCTTC. Its translation: CASSGLAGDNEQFF. The V and J genes are TRBV9 and TRBJ2-1; 14 bases agree with TRBD2. Germline values: CDR1 SGDLS, CDR2 YYNGEE. The CDR3 sequence is 14 residues long. Losses at the gene ends were 7 bases for V and 7 bases for J; bases not matched to a gene: 4.

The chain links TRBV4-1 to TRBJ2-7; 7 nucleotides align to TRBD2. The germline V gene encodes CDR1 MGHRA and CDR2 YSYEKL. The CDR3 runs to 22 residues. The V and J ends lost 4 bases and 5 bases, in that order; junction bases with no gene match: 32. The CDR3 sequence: CASSLLDYLADENYRHQDEQYF. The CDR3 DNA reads TGCGCCAGCAGCCTTCTAGACTATCTAGCGGACGAGAATTATAGGCATCAGGACGAGCAGTACTTC.

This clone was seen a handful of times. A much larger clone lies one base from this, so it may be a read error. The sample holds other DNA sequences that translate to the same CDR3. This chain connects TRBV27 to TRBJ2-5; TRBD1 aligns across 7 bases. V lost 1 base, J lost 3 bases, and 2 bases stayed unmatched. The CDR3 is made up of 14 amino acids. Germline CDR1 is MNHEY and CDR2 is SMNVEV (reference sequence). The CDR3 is CASSLLGTEETQYF. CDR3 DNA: TGTGCCAGCAGTTTATTAGGGACAGAAGAGACCCAGTACTTC.

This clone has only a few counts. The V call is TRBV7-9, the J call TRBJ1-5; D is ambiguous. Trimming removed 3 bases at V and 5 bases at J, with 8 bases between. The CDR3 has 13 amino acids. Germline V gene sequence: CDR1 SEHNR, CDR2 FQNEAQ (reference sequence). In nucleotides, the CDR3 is TGTGCCAGCAGCTTCGAGGCCGATCAGCCCCAGCATTTT. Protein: CASSFEADQPQHF.

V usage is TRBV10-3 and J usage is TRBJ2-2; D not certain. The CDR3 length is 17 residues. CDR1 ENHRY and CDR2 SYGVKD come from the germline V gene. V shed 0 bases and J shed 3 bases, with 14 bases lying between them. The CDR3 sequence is CAISESPQLSYTGELFF. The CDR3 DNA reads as TGTGCCATCAGTGAGTCGCCTCAGCTAAGTTACACCGGGGAGCTGTTTTTT.

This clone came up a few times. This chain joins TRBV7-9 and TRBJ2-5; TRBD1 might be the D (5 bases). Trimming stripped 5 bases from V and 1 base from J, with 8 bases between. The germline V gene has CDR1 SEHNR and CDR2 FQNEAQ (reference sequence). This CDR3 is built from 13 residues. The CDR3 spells CASSRQLQETQYF. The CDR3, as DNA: TGTGCCAGCAGCCGACAGCTCCAAGAGACCCAGTACTTC.

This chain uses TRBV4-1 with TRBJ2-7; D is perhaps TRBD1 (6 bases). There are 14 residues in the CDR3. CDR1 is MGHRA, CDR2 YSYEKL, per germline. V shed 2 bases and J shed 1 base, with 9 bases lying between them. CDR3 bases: TGCGCCAGCAGCCAACTAGGACAGTCCTACGAGCAGTACTTC. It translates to CASSQLGQSYEQYF.

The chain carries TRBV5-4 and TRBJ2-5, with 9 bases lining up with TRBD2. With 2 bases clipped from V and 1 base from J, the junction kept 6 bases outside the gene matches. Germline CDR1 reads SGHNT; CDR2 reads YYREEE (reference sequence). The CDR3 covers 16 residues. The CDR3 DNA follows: TGTGCCAGCAGCTTAGCGGGAGGACCCGTCCAAGAGACCCAGTACTTC. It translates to CASSLAGGPVQETQYF.

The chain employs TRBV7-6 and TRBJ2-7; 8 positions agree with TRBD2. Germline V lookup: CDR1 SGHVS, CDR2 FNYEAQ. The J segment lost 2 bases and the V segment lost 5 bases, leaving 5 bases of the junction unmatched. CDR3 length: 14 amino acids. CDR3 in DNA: TGTGCCAGCAGCCACGGGGGGGGGACCTACGAGCAGTACTTC. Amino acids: CASSHGGGTYEQYF. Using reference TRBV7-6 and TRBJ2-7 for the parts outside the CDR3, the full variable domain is GAGVSQSPRYKVTKRGQDVALRCDPISGHVSLYWYRQALGQGPEFLTYFNYEAQQDKSGLPNDRFSAERPEGSISTLTIQRTEQRDSAMYRCASSHGGGTYEQYFGPGTRLTVT.

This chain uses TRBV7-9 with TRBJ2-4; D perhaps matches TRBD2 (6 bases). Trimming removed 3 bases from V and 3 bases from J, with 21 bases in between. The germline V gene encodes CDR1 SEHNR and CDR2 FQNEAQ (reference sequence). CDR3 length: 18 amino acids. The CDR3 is CASSFTGGAEGVKNIQYF. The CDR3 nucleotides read TGTGCCAGCAGCTTCACCGGGGGAGCCGAGGGTGTCAAAAACATTCAGTACTTC.

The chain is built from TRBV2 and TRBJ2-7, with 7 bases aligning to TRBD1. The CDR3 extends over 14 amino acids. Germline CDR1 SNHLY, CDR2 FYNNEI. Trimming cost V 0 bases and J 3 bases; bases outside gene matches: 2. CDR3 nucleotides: TGTGCCAGCAGTGAAGCGGGACAGTACTACGAGCAGTACTTC. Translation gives CASSEAGQYYEQYF.

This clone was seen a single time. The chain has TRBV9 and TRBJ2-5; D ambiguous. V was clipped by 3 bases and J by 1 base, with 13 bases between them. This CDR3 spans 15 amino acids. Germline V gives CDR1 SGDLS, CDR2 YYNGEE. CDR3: CASSADGASQETQYF. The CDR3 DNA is TGTGCCAGCAGCGCCGACGGAGCGAGCCAAGAGACCCAGTACTTC.